This paragraph covers one TCR beta chain sequence. This clonotype appeared many times. Its antigen is currently not known. No much larger clone exists at a distance of one base, and base qualities are not known. This sample is part of a study of neurological immune-mediated disorders (dated by TCRdb to about 2019). For the wider study: Among the approximately 35 multiple sclerosis patients, around 31 had relapsing-remitting MS and 3 had secondary progressive MS. The study compared peripheral blood TCR-beta repertoires of HTLV-I-associated myelopathy (HAM/TSP) patients, multiple sclerosis patients and healthy controls using UMI-based sequencing. The approximately 100 TCR-beta libraries included longitudinal samples, technical triplicates and paired sorted CD4+ and CD8+ T-cell subsets alongside PBMC samples. The cohort comprised 65 to 75 subjects: some 15 HAM/TSP patients, around 35 multiple sclerosis patients and approximately 20 healthy controls.

For unsorted PBMC libraries, 2 million PBMCs were used after storage in RNAlater at -80 degrees C until RNA extraction. The multiple sclerosis patients were enrolled in a US clinical protocol that used magnetic resonance imaging to evaluate disease progression. Peripheral blood was subjected to Ficoll-Hypaque density gradient centrifugation to isolate PBMCs, which were then cryopreserved in liquid nitrogen. Study-level results and caveats: Across subjects, expanded clones never shared an identical CDR3 amino acid sequence, which suggests that the TCR-beta repertoires in every group were private. TCR clonal expansion was highest in HAM/TSP patients and lowest in MS patients, with MS patients falling below even healthy controls. The MS cluster showed no association with clinical or MRI features, and the authors stated that larger cohorts are needed. In a phylogenetic analysis, the repertoires of 18 out of 34 MS patients fell into a single cluster of related CDR3 sequences, pointing to a possible signature at the repertoire level.

cDNA was synthesized by template-switch 5'RACE using a primer with a 10-nucleotide random unique molecular identifier that tagged each TCR transcript. Every sequencing run yielded over 190 million TCR-beta sequences covering 15-18 subjects. The RNeasy kit was used to extract total RNA. The KAPA Real-time Library Amplification kit was used to amplify TCR-beta VDJ regions with primers for the TCR constant region and the 5'RACE anchor. A first PCR added sample indexes and Illumina adaptors, after which a second PCR increased the library yield. The roughly 650 bp TCR product was size-selected on a 2% E-gel SizeSelection system after Ampure bead purification. Before pooling, libraries had their quality checked on a Bioanalyzer, their concentration measured with Qubit, and their quantity determined with the Kapa Library Quantification kit. An Illumina HiSeq 2500 sequenced the libraries paired-end 2 x 150 bp. To increase sequence diversity, about 23-30% phiX was spiked into each library pool. The original methods were these. Quality-filtered reads were processed with the UMI-based MiGEC pipeline, and over 85% of raw TCR sequences were removed by the MiGEC pipeline during error correction. IMGT germline references were used for alignment of VDJ genes, and clonotypes were defined by a unique CDR3 amino acid sequence together with V-J genes. Clonal expansion, Shannon diversity and CDR3 relatedness were evaluated with VDJtools (CalcPairwiseDistances, ClusterSamples), while phylogenetic trees were built in CLCbio workbench. Using coefficient-of-variation modelling across technical triplicates, the study counted a clone as expanded if it had at least 8 unique UMIs. In-frame beta chains were kept once TCRdb had trimmed the public reads at Q25 with fastp and called clones with MiXCR. Every entry covers one CDR3 protein and lists the most common genes and DNA from its rows. The V and J calls, along with clone size, are taken from TCRdb and not from the paper's own processing. A total of 65,000 to 85,000 distinct CDR3 sequences appear in this sample, 2.5% to 4% of them only once. The top ten constitute about 5% of the sample.

From its cysteine to its phenylalanine, the CDR3 spans 18 amino acids. Of all the DNA, just the CDR3 is kept, 54 bases in frame from base 1. V was cut back by 1 base and J by 2 bases, leaving a gap of 21 bases between them. Via the germline V gene (reference sequence), CDR1 is DFQATT and CDR2 SNEGSKA. The rearranged segments are TRBV20-1 and TRBJ1-5; 6 matching bases give a weak D call of TRBD1. The sample comprised PBMCs. The source is a woman in her 50s with multiple sclerosis. The DNA sequence is TGCAGTGCTAGAGGCGAATTAGGGGGGGTGAGGGGCAATCAGCCCCAGCATTTT. It specifies CSARGELGGVRGNQPQHF.